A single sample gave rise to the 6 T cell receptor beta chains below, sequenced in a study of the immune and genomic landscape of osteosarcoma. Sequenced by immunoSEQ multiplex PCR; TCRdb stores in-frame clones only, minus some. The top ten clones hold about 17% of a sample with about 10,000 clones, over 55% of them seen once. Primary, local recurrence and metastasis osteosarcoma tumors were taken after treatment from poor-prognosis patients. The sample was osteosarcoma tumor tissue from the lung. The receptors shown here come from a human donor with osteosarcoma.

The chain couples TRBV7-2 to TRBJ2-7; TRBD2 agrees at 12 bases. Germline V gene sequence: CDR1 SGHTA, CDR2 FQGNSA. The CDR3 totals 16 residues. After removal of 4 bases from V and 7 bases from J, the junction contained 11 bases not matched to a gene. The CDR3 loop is CASSSTSGGSKGEQYF. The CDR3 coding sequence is TGTGCCAGCAGCTCTACTAGCGGGGGGAGTAAAGGGGAGCAGTACTTC.

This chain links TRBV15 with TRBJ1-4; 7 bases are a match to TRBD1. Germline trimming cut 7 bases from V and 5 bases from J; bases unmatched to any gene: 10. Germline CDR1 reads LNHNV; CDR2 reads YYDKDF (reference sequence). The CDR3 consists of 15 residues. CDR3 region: CATTTGRRENEKLFF. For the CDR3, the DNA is TGTGCCACCACGACAGGGAGGCGGGAGAATGAAAAACTGTTTTTT.

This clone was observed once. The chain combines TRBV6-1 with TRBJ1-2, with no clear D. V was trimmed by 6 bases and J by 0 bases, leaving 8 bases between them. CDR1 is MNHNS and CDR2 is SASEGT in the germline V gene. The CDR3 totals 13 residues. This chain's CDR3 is CASSGSANYGYTF. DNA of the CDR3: TGTGCCAGCAGCGGTTCAGCTAACTATGGCTACACCTTC.

CDR3 amino acids: CASSLPGLATYNEQFF. CDR3 sequence (DNA): TGTGCCAGCAGTTTACCGGGGCTAGCGACCTACAATGAGCAGTTCTTC. The chain employs TRBV28 and TRBJ2-1; TRBD2 might be the D (6 bases). Germline V gene lookup returns CDR1 MDHEN and CDR2 SYDVKM. The CDR3 runs to 16 residues. V lost 2 bases and J 2 bases, leaving 13 bases between the germline ends.

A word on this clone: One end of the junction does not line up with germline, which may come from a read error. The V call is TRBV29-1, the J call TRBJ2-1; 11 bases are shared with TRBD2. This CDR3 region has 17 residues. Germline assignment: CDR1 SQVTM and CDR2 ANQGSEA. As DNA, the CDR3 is TGCAGCGTTGAGCCCTTAGCGGGAGGGATCTCCAACAATGAGCAGTTCTTC. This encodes CSVEPLAGGISNNEQFF.

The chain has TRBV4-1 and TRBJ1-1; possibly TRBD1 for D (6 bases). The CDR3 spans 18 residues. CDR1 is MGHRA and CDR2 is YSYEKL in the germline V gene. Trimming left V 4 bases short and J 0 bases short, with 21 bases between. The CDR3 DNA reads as TGCGCCAGCAGCCTCCTTTGGGGCTCGGGGGGCATGAACACTGAAGCTTTCTTT. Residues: CASSLLWGSGGMNTEAFF.